This T cell receptor beta chain was retrieved from a study of cytomegalovirus exposure and HLA in healthy donors. Looking at the study overall: One earlier analysis, a look at 180 million or so T cells, found some 120 million unique TCR beta sequences.

Study-level findings and limits: Immune exposure data for these donors was limited to CMV serostatus.

The PCR used 60 Vbeta and 13 Jbeta primers. This table comes from immunoSEQ multiplex PCR, and its TCRdb copy is limited to in-frame clones, with some not included. The table lists about 33,000 clones, with roughly 3.5% in the top ten. Notes on this clone: The target antigen is unknown.

Germline CDR1 and CDR2: SGHAT and FQNNGV. The CDR3 has 16 amino acids. Trimming cost V 0 bases and J 6 bases, with 15 bases left between them. This chain connects TRBV11-2 to TRBJ2-1; a possible D gene is TRBD2 (5 bases). The specimen sequenced was PBMCs. This clonotype originated in a man between 40 and 49 years old in good health and CMV-seronegative. The CDR3 nucleotides are TGTGCCAGCAGCTTAGATACCCTAGCAGTTGTCAATGAGCAGTTCTTC. It codes for CASSLDTLAVVNEQFF.